This T cell receptor beta chain was profiled in a study of T-cell reconstitution after alpha-beta-depleted transplantation in children. CDR1 LNHNV and CDR2 YYDKDF come from the germline V gene (reference sequence). The CDR3 extends over 15 amino acids. Trimming removed 1 base from V and 4 bases from J; junction bases left unmatched: 4. A library of TCRbeta sequences, prepared with unique molecular identifiers, was generated. TCRdb used MiXCR to reprocess the PCR reads, holding one entry per CDR3 protein. In the table there are 500,000 or so distinct CDR3 sequences, approximately 30% of which are singletons.

The V call is TRBV15, the J call TRBJ1-5, with 7 positions matching TRBD1. The source is a human donor who donated a stem cell graft to a child with aplastic anemia. The sequenced sample was PBMCs from the stem cell graft donor, obtained from the stem cell graft. CDR3 in amino acids: CATSRGGGANQPQHF. The CDR3 DNA follows: TGTGCCACCAGCAGAGGAGGGGGCGCAAATCAGCCCCAGCATTTT.